The sequence of this TCR beta chain was determined in a study of cytomegalovirus exposure and HLA in healthy donors. CDR1 and CDR2 (germline): ENHRY, SYGVKD. Trimming took off 10 bases at V and 0 bases at J, with 19 bases between the two ends. The CDR3 runs 15 residues. Primers included in the PCR were 60 Vbeta and 13 Jbeta primers. Only in-frame clones appear in the TCRdb table, and some are missing; sequencing was by immunoSEQ multiplex PCR. Among roughly 150,000 clones listed, roughly 80% were seen once. Specimen: PBMCs. This chain links TRBV10-3 with TRBJ2-7, with D possibly matching TRBD1 (7 bases). The clonotype comes from a male donor in good health and CMV-seronegative. In nucleotides, the CDR3 is TGTGCCACCTCTCCACGGCAGGGGGGCTCCTACGAGCAGTACTTC. Residues: CATSPRQGGSYEQYF.